The entry below gives a single T cell receptor beta chain sequence along with its context. Its antigen remains unknown. TCRdb re-analysed the RT-PCR reads in MiXCR, keeping a single row per CDR3 protein. The top ten hold 10% to 15% of the sample, which has 500,000 to 600,000 distinct CDR3 sequences, approximately 7.6% seen once. Germline values: CDR1 SGHRS, CDR2 YFSETQ. This CDR3 is 14 amino acids long. Trimming left V 2 bases short and J 3 bases short, with 11 bases between. These data are taken from a study of response to subunit inactivated influenza vaccine. Study-level results: The authors suggested that every seasonal influenza vaccination recruits few new T cells.

V usage is TRBV5-1 and J usage is TRBJ1-2; no definite D call. Sequenced here: PBMCs from blood, sampled around 25 months after vaccination. The clonotype comes from a man aged 45-69 years who received an inactivated influenza vaccine. CDR3 sequence (DNA): TGCGCCAGCAGCTTCCCAAGCCCTCACTATGGCTACACCTTC. Protein: CASSFPSPHYGYTF. The full variable domain, in which reference TRBV5-1 and TRBJ1-2 provide the parts outside the CDR3, is KAGVTQTPRYLIKTRGQQVTLSCSPISGHRSVSWYQQTPGQGLQFLFEYFSETQRNKGNFPGRFSGRQFSNSRSEMNVSTLELGDSALYLCASSFPSPHYGYTFGSGTRLTVV.